These 10 T cell receptor beta chains were all obtained from the same sample, sequenced in a study of T cell repertoires in cytomegalovirus infection. TCRdb called the reads again in MiXCR, with one record for every CDR3 protein. The profile shows over 250,000 distinct CDR3 sequences, approximately 22% of them singletons. The antigens these receptors bind are not known. The input for sequencing was cultured PBMCs, taken from culture after CMV antigen stimulation. The receptors were gathered from a human donor in good health (CMV status not recorded). Some clones in this sample may be carry-over from other donors' samples.

In its sample, this clonotype was seen many times. The V and J genes are TRBV15 and TRBJ2-7; D might be TRBD1 (6 bases). The CDR3 has 13 amino acids. Trimming pared 6 bases from V and 2 bases from J, leaving 11 bases between. The germline V gene encodes CDR1 LNHNV and CDR2 YYDKDF (reference sequence). The CDR3 sequence is CATRVDSAYEQYF. CDR3 nucleotides: TGTGCCACCAGAGTGGACAGTGCCTACGAGCAGTACTTC.

The V gene is TRBV25-1, the J gene TRBJ2-1, with TRBD2 as a possible D gene (6 bases). Germline V gives CDR1 MGHDK, CDR2 SYGVNS. The CDR3 runs to 15 residues. V shed 2 bases and J shed 2 bases, with 10 bases lying between them. CDR3 protein: CASSELAPTYNEQFF. The DNA for the CDR3 is TGTGCCAGCAGTGAACTAGCGCCCACCTACAATGAGCAGTTCTTC.

This clonotype was detected only a few times. The chain has TRBV7-6 and TRBJ2-1, with 8 positions matching TRBD2. Germline loops: CDR1 SGHVS, CDR2 FNYEAQ. The CDR3 extends over 16 amino acids. V gave up 1 base and J gave up 9 bases; unmatched junction bases: 11. In nucleotides, the CDR3 is TGTGCCAGCAGCTTAGGAGCGGCTAGCAGCGGGGGTGAGCAGTTCTTC. It codes for CASSLGAASSGGEQFF.

This clonotype came up a few times. This sequence joins TRBV6-2 or TRBV6-3 and TRBJ1-1; perhaps TRBD1 as D (5 bases). V was pared by 1 base and J by 6 bases, with 12 bases between. The CDR3 is 14 residues long. Germline V lookup: CDR1 MNHEY, CDR2 SVGEGT. CDR3 sequence: CASSYYRGGAEAFF. CDR3 DNA: TGTGCCAGCAGTTACTATAGGGGAGGAGCTGAAGCTTTCTTT.

CDR3: CATSARYEQFF. The CDR3 bases are TGTGCCACCAGTGCAAGGTATGAGCAGTTCTTC. This chain connects TRBV24-1 to TRBJ2-1; D gene ambiguous. Trimming took off 5 bases at V and 8 bases at J, with 6 bases between the two ends. CDR3 length equals 11 residues. Germline values: CDR1 KGHDR, CDR2 SFDVKD.

Here the CDR3 reads CASSRQDSGLGQPQHF. CDR3 sequence (DNA): TGTGCCAGCAGCCGCCAGGACAGCGGTCTCGGGCAGCCCCAGCATTTT. The rearrangement joins TRBV12-3 or TRBV12-4 to TRBJ1-5; possible D gene TRBD1, 6 bases. V dropped 6 bases and J dropped 7 bases, with 22 bases sitting between them. The CDR3 totals 16 residues.

The chain links TRBV19 to TRBJ1-5, with 9 bases matching TRBD1. Germline-derived CDR1 and CDR2 are LNHDA and SQIVND (reference sequence). This CDR3 is built from 17 residues. V was clipped by 4 bases and J by 2 bases; unmatched bases: 9. CDR3 amino acids: CASSSTGGGGGNQPQHF. The CDR3 DNA is TGTGCCAGTAGTAGCACAGGGGGCGGAGGTGGCAATCAGCCCCAGCATTTT.

Many counts were recorded for this clonotype. V is TRBV7-2 and J is TRBJ1-2; possibly TRBD1 for D (6 bases). The V end was cut by 5 bases, the J end by 6 bases, with 13 bases between. The CDR3 is 13 amino acids. The germline V gene has CDR1 SGHTA and CDR2 FQGNSA. In DNA form, the CDR3 reads TGTGCCAGCAGCCCTTACAGGGACGATGGCTACACCTTC. Amino acids: CASSPYRDDGYTF.

This clonotype has a count of ten or more. V gene TRBV7-2 combines with J gene TRBJ2-3, with a tentative D call TRBD1 (6 bases). Trimming stripped 2 bases from V and 7 bases from J, with 22 bases between. Germline assignment: CDR1 SGHTA and CDR2 FQGNSA. The CDR3 length is 17 residues. The CDR3 is CASSLRFGGAASNTQYF. CDR3 nucleotide sequence: TGTGCCAGCAGCTTAAGATTTGGGGGCGCAGCATCAAATACGCAGTATTTT.

The chain links TRBV7-2 to TRBJ1-1, with D hard to call. V was clipped by 5 bases and J by 7 bases, with 14 bases between them. Germline CDR1 reads SGHTA; CDR2 reads FQGNSA. CDR3 size: 13 residues. CDR3 DNA sequence: TGTGCCAGCAGCCCCCGAGGTGGGGTTGAAGCTTTCTTT. This translates into CASSPRGGVEAFF.